The 8 T cell receptor beta chains below were found in one sample sequenced in a study of T-cell reconstitution after alpha-beta-depleted transplantation in children. Unique molecular identifiers were incorporated during preparation of the TCRbeta library. TCRdb fed the PCR reads into MiXCR, producing one record per CDR3 protein. This table has 7,500 to 8,500 distinct CDR3 sequences, 25% to 35% appearing once. Material: peripheral blood, obtained 60 days after TCRalphabeta/CD19-depleted stem cell transplant. The receptors were gathered from a boy under two years old who had a stem cell transplant for SCID, so the T cells may come from the graft donor.

This clonotype is medium-sized within its sample. The chain combines TRBV4-1 with TRBJ2-7; D uncertain. Germline V gene data show CDR1 as MGHRA and CDR2 as YSYEKL. This CDR3 comprises 15 residues. With 0 bases removed from V and 0 bases from J, the gap between germline ends came to 9 bases. DNA of the CDR3: TGCGCCAGCAGCCAAGAAGGCTACAGCTCCTACGAGCAGTACTTC. Residues: CASSQEGYSSYEQYF.

This clonotype was seen ten or more times. This CDR3 is CASSLSSHRDNYGYTF. The CDR3 DNA sequence: TGTGCCAGCAGCTTATCGAGCCACAGGGATAACTATGGCTACACCTTC. This chain connects TRBV7-3 to TRBJ1-2, with a tentative D call TRBD1 (6 bases). The ends were cut back, 2 bases at V and 1 base at J, with 14 bases in the middle. The CDR3 has 16 residues. Germline V CDR1 and CDR2: SGHTA, FQGTGA.

By share, this clonotype ranks as medium-sized (0.01 to 0.1%). This sequence joins TRBV9 and TRBJ1-2; D uncertain. V was trimmed by 4 bases and J by 2 bases, leaving 12 bases between them. Germline-derived CDR1 and CDR2 are SGDLS and YYNGEE. The length of the CDR3 is 14 residues. CDR3 protein: CASSPGLTNYGYTF. The CDR3 nucleotides are TGTGCCAGCAGCCCAGGACTGACCAACTATGGCTACACCTTC. Together with reference TRBV9 and TRBJ1-2, the CDR3 gives the full variable domain: DSGVTQTPKHLITATGQRVTLRCSPRSGDLSVYWYQQSLDQGLQFLIQYYNGEERAKGNILERFSAQQFPDLHSELNLSSLELGDSALYFCASSPGLTNYGYTFGSGTRLTVV.

Ten or more counts support this clonotype. J is TRBJ1-6 and V is TRBV4-2; D unclear. Germline loops: CDR1 LGHNA, CDR2 YNFKEQ. CDR3 length equals 15 residues. V was trimmed by 1 base and J by 10 bases, leaving 14 bases between them. The CDR3 bases are TGTGCCAGCAGCCAAGTAGTGGGTTATAGCTCACCCCTCCACTTT. It is translated as CASSQVVGYSSPLHF.

By share, this clonotype ranks as medium-sized (0.01 to 0.1%). The V gene is TRBV5-1, the J gene TRBJ2-3; perhaps D is TRBD1 or TRBD2 (5 bases each). V lost 2 bases and J lost 3, with 13 bases in between. From germline, CDR1 is SGHRS and CDR2 YFSETQ. The CDR3 runs to 15 residues. This CDR3 reads CASSLEGPWTDTQYF. CDR3 sequence (DNA): TGCGCCAGCAGCTTAGAGGGGCCCTGGACAGATACGCAGTATTTT.

CDR3 amino acids: CASSSGTLQETQYF. Here the CDR3 DNA reads TGTGCCAGCAGCTCGGGAACCCTCCAAGAGACCCAGTACTTC. The rearrangement joins TRBV7-6 to TRBJ2-5; weak D call: TRBD2 (5 bases). The germline V gene encodes CDR1 SGHVS and CDR2 FNYEAQ. Trimming took off 4 bases at V and 1 base at J, with 10 bases between the two ends. This CDR3 is 14 amino acids long.

This clonotype was seen only once. V is TRBV11-3 and J is TRBJ2-7; TRBD1 agrees at 8 bases. Per germline, CDR1 SGHNT and CDR2 YENEEA. After removal of 3 bases from V and 2 bases from J, the junction contained 6 bases not matched to a gene. The CDR3 sequence is 15 residues long. The CDR3, as DNA: TGTGCCAGCAGCTTTCGGCAGGGGGCTACCTACGAGCAGTACTTC. It specifies CASSFRQGATYEQYF.

This clonotype ranks as medium-sized. The chain uses TRBV9 and TRBJ1-1; D gene unclear. Trimming removed 2 bases at V and 1 base at J, with 6 bases between. The length of the CDR3 is 13 residues. The germline V gene encodes CDR1 SGDLS and CDR2 YYNGEE. The DNA of the CDR3 is TGTGCCAGCAGCGTCACACGGAACACTGAAGCTTTCTTT. It encodes CASSVTRNTEAFF.